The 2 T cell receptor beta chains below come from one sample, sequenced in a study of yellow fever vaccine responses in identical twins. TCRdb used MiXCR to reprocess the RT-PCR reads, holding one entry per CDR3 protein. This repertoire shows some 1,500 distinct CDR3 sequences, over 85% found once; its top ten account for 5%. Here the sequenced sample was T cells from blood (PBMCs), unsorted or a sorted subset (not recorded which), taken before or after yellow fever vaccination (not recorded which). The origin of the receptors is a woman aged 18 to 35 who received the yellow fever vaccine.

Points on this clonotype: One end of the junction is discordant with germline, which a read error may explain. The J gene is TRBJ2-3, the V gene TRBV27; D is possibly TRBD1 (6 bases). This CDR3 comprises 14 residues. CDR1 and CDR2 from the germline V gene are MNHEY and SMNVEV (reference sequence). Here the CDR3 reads CTSSLTGPTDTQYF. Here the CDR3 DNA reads TGCACCAGCAGTTTAACAGGGCCCACAGATACGCAGTATTTT.

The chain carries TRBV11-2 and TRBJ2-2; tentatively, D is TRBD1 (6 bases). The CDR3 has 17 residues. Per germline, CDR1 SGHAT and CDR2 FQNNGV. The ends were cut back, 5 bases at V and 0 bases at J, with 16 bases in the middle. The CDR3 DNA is TGTGCCAGCAGCCAGAAGGTGGGGGCCACGAACACCGGGGAGCTGTTTTTT. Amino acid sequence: CASSQKVGATNTGELFF.